This T cell receptor (beta chain) was documented in a study of blood T cell repertoires in COVID-19. Across the whole study: Nucleic acid was either cDNA or gDNA, and it came from T cells, B-cell-depleted T cells, or PBMCs.

Per the study methods: Counts of nucleated cells, estimated from reference gene primer amplification, were obtained. Measured with immunoSEQ multiplex PCR; TCRdb has only the in-frame clones, and not every one. Clonal size and the V and J genes are those of that table, whereas D and trimming came from the DNA. The sample includes about 220,000 clones, more than 65% seen only once; the top ten take about 2.1%. The TCR originated in an older woman with acute or convalescent COVID-19. Sample: peripheral blood.

For the CDR3, the DNA is TGTGCCAGCTCACCCTACCCGATGTACGAGCAGTACTTC. It encodes CASSPYPMYEQYF. The V and J genes are TRBV18 and TRBJ2-7; no clear D gene. There are 13 residues in the CDR3. Germline-derived CDR1 and CDR2 are KGHSH and LQKENI. V was cut by 3 bases and J by 4 bases, with 10 bases left in between. Looking up the rest from reference TRBV18 and TRBJ2-7 gives the full variable domain: NAGVMQNPRHLVRRRGQEARLRCSPMKGHSHVYWYRQLPEEGLKFMVYLQKENIIDESGMPKERFSAEFPKEGPSILRIQQVVRGDSAAYFCASSPYPMYEQYFGPGTRLTVT.